This entry lists 19 T cell receptor beta chains sequenced from one sample in a study of cytomegalovirus exposure and HLA in healthy donors. The PCR contained 60 Vbeta and 13 Jbeta primers. The method was immunoSEQ multiplex PCR; TCRdb's version includes in-frame clones alone and lacks a portion of them. The sample has some 150,000 clones, about four fifths seen once. The sample comprised PBMCs. Receptors originate from a man aged 50 or older in good health and CMV-seropositive.

The chain is built from TRBV10-1 and TRBJ2-7, with 9 nucleotides matching TRBD1. The CDR3 is 12 residues long. The V segment lost 8 bases and the J segment 3 bases; nucleotides outside the gene matches: 2. Germline V gene lookup returns CDR1 WNHNN and CDR2 SYGVQD (reference sequence). The CDR3 loop is CASRQGVYEQYF. In DNA form, the CDR3 reads TGCGCCAGCCGACAGGGGGTCTACGAGCAGTACTTC.

This clone came up once. The V call is TRBV10-3, the J call TRBJ1-3, with no clear D. V lost 0 bases, J lost 0 bases, and 6 bases lay in between. The CDR3 sequence is 15 residues long. CDR1 ENHRY and CDR2 SYGVKD come from the germline V gene. CDR3 amino acids: CAISESTGSGNTIYF. Here the CDR3 DNA reads TGTGCCATCAGTGAGTCGACTGGCTCTGGAAACACCATATATTTT.

The V call is TRBV7-6, the J call TRBJ2-7, with D possibly being TRBD1 (5 bases). The CDR3 has 15 residues. V dropped 1 base and J dropped 2 bases, with 12 bases sitting between them. The germline V gene has CDR1 SGHVS and CDR2 FNYEAQ. CDR3 residues: CASSLGREKPYEQYF. The CDR3 nucleotides read TGTGCCAGCAGCTTAGGCAGGGAAAAACCCTACGAGCAGTACTTC.

This clone showed up just a few times. This chain connects TRBV11-1 to TRBJ1-1, with D unclear. Germline lookup yields CDR1 SGHAT and CDR2 FQDESV (reference sequence). Deletions cut 2 bases from V and 3 bases from J, with 10 bases between. The CDR3 length is 14 residues. The CDR3 is CASSLQWEDTEAFF. The CDR3 DNA reads as TGTGCCAGCAGCTTACAGTGGGAGGACACTGAAGCTTTCTTT.

The chain joins TRBV5-6 to TRBJ1-1, with TRBD1 identical over 7 bases. The germline V gene has CDR1 SGHDT and CDR2 YYEEEE. The V segment lost 3 bases and the J segment 11 bases; nucleotides outside the gene matches: 19. This CDR3 region has 16 residues. For the CDR3, the DNA is TGTGCCAGCAGCTCGACGACAGTCAGTCTAATCAGGGGGGCTTTCTTT. This encodes CASSSTTVSLIRGAFF.

This chain joins TRBV27 and TRBJ2-1, with 10 bases fitting TRBD2. The CDR3 extends over 16 amino acids. J gave up 5 bases and V 3 bases, and 7 bases lay outside the gene matches. Germline V gene data show CDR1 as MNHEY and CDR2 as SMNVEV (reference sequence). The CDR3 DNA follows: TGTGCCAGCAGTTTCCTAGCTAGCGGGGGTGACAATGAGCAGTTCTTC. Its translation: CASSFLASGGDNEQFF.

The chain employs TRBV2 and TRBJ2-5; 10 bases map to TRBD1. The germline V gene encodes CDR1 SNHLY and CDR2 FYNNEI. V was clipped by 4 bases and J by 3 bases; unmatched bases: 2. The CDR3 runs to 14 residues. The CDR3 loop reads CASSADRGKETQYF. The CDR3 nucleotides read TGTGCCAGCAGTGCGGACAGGGGGAAAGAGACCCAGTACTTC.

The chain uses TRBV14 and TRBJ1-4, with D tentatively TRBD1 (5 bases). The ends were cut back, 3 bases at V and 10 bases at J, with 12 bases in the middle. The CDR3 covers 13 residues. The germline CDR1 and CDR2 sequences are SGHDN and FVKESK. CDR3: CASSQSGGGKLFF. The DNA of the CDR3 is TGTGCCAGCAGCCAGTCCGGGGGTGGAAAACTGTTTTTT.

This clone was seen a single time. The rearrangement links TRBV15 to TRBJ1-6; 9 nucleotides match TRBD1. CDR1 and CDR2 from the germline V gene are LNHNV and YYDKDF (reference sequence). There are 15 residues in the CDR3. J lost 10 bases, V lost 3 bases, and 7 bases had no gene match. The CDR3 coding sequence is TGTGCCACCAGCAGGGCGACAGGGGGAGGATCACCCCTCCACTTT. This gives the protein CATSRATGGGSPLHF.

This sequence joins TRBV7-2 and TRBJ2-6, with 8 bases aligning to TRBD1. The junction had 8 bases not matched to a gene; V was cut back by 1 base and J by 3 bases. Per the germline V gene, CDR1 is SGHTA and CDR2 is FQGNSA. The CDR3 has 18 residues. The CDR3 region is CASSLVSGGSGGANVLTF. DNA for the CDR3: TGTGCCAGCAGCTTAGTGTCAGGGGGCTCCGGTGGGGCCAACGTCCTGACTTTC.

The chain links TRBV18 to TRBJ2-2; 9 bases align to TRBD2. This CDR3 contains 16 residues. Germline loops: CDR1 KGHSH, CDR2 LQKENI. The J segment lost 4 bases and the V segment lost 4 bases, leaving 7 bases of the junction unmatched. DNA for the CDR3: TGTGCCAGCTCACTGGGGCTAGCGGGGAGCACCGGGGAGCTGTTTTTT. Amino acid sequence: CASSLGLAGSTGELFF.

This chain connects TRBV10-3 to TRBJ1-1; maybe TRBD1 (5 bases). The CDR3 length is 16 residues. Germline V gene lookup returns CDR1 ENHRY and CDR2 SYGVKD. Trimming pared 2 bases from V and 0 bases from J, leaving 13 bases between. In nucleotides, the CDR3 is TGTGCCATCAGTGAGAAAAGGGGCAGGGTGAACACTGAAGCTTTCTTT. This codes for CAISEKRGRVNTEAFF.

The rearrangement links TRBV7-2 to TRBJ2-7, with TRBD1 matching over 8 bases. Germline CDR1 and CDR2: SGHTA and FQGNSA. V shed 4 bases, J shed 6 bases, and the junction held 5 bases outside the gene matches. This CDR3 is built from 13 residues. This CDR3 reads CASSSRTGSEQYF. CDR3 nucleotide sequence: TGTGCCAGCAGCTCCCGGACAGGGTCCGAGCAGTACTTC.

V usage is TRBV7-9 and J usage is TRBJ2-5; possibly TRBD1 for D (5 bases). This CDR3 region has 15 residues. Germline loops: CDR1 SEHNR, CDR2 FQNEAQ (reference sequence). V was pared by 4 bases and J by 3 bases, with 15 bases between. CDR3 sequence (DNA): TGTGCCAGCAGCTCTCTGGACACGGATGAAGAGACCCAGTACTTC. Its protein product is CASSSLDTDEETQYF.

The rearrangement joins TRBV5-6 to TRBJ1-4, with D maybe TRBD1 (6 bases). The germline V gene encodes CDR1 SGHDT and CDR2 YYEEEE. The CDR3 runs 15 residues. V lost 3 bases to trimming and J lost 5 bases, with 14 bases between them. The DNA of the CDR3 is TGTGCCAGCAGCTCAAGGGGGTTCTTCAATGAAAAACTGTTTTTT. As protein: CASSSRGFFNEKLFF.

The rearrangement links TRBV5-1 to TRBJ2-6, with D perhaps matching TRBD2 (6 bases). The CDR3 runs 16 residues. V shed 5 bases and J shed 0 bases, with 12 bases lying between them. Germline lookup yields CDR1 SGHRS and CDR2 YFSETQ. This chain's CDR3 is CASRLAFTSGANVLTF. Here the CDR3 DNA reads TGCGCCAGCAGGCTAGCGTTTACCTCTGGGGCCAACGTCCTGACTTTC.

CDR3 in amino acids: CASSVSGRTDTQYF. The DNA of the CDR3 is TGTGCCAGCAGCGTTAGCGGGAGGACAGATACGCAGTATTTT. The chain has TRBV9 and TRBJ2-3; 10 nucleotides align to TRBD2. Germline V CDR1 and CDR2: SGDLS, YYNGEE. V shed 2 bases and J 3 bases; nucleotides not matched to a gene: 0. The CDR3 has 14 residues.

This rearrangement joins TRBV7-9 to TRBJ1-2, with 7 nucleotides matching TRBD1. The CDR3 consists of 13 residues. Germline V gene lookup returns CDR1 SEHNR and CDR2 FQNEAQ (reference sequence). Trimming cost V 2 bases and J 7 bases; bases outside gene matches: 4. CDR3: CASSLSQGGGYTF. The CDR3, as DNA: TGTGCCAGCAGCTTATCTCAGGGGGGTGGCTACACCTTC. The full variable domain, completed using reference TRBV7-9 and TRBJ1-2, is DTGVSQNPRHKITKRGQNVTFRCDPISEHNRLYWYRQTLGQGPEFLTYFQNEAQLEKSRLLSDRFSAERPKGSFSTLEIQRTEQGDSAMYLCASSLSQGGGYTFGSGTRLTVV.

The chain is built from TRBV4-1 and TRBJ2-7; a weak D match, TRBD1 (5 bases). There are 15 residues in the CDR3. Germline V gene sequence: CDR1 MGHRA, CDR2 YSYEKL. V was cut by 3 bases and J by 5 bases, with 17 bases left in between. The chain's CDR3 is CASSHRTRGGHEQYF. In nucleotides, the CDR3 is TGCGCCAGCAGCCATCGGACACGCGGCGGCCACGAGCAGTACTTC.